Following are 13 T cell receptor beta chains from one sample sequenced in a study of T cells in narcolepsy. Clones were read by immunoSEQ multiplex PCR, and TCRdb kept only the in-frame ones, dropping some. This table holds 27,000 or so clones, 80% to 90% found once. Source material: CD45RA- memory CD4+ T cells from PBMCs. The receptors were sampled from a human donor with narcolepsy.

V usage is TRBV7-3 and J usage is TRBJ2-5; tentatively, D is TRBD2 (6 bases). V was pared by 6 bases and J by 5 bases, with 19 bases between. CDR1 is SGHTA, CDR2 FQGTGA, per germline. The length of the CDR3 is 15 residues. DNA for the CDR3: TGTGCCAGCAGTCCTGCCGGGAGCAGGGCTGAGACCCAGTACTTC. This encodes CASSPAGSRAETQYF.

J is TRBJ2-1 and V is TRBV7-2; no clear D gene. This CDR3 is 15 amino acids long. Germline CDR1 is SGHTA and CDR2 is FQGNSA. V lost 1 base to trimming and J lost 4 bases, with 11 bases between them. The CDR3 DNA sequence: TGTGCCAGCAGCTTAGTGGCAGGAACTTACAATGAGCAGTTCTTC. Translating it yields CASSLVAGTYNEQFF.

The CDR3 coding sequence is TGTGCCAGCAGCTTAGATGGCCAGACTGAAGCTTTCTTT. Translation gives CASSLDGQTEAFF. The rearrangement links TRBV7-9 to TRBJ1-1, with no clear D. This CDR3 is 13 amino acids long. CDR1 and CDR2 (germline): SEHNR, FQNEAQ (reference sequence). The V end was cut by 1 base, the J end by 5 bases, with 8 bases between.

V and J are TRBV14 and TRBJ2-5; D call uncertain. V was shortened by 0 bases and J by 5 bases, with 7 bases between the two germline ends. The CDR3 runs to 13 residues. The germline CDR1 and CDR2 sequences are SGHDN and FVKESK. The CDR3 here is CASSQELRETQYF. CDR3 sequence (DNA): TGTGCCAGCAGCCAAGAATTGCGGGAGACCCAGTACTTC.

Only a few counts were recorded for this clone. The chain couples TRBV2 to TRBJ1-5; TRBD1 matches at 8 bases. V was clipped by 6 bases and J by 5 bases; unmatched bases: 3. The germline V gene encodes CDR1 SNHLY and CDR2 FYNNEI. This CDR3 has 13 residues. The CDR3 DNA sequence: TGTGCCAGCAGCACAGGGGGTGATCAGCCCCAGCATTTT. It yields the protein CASSTGGDQPQHF.

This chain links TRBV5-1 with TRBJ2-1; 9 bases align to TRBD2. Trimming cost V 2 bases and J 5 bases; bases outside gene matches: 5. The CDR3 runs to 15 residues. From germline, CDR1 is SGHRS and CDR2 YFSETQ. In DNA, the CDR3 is TGCGCCAGCAGCTTTGGGCTAGCGGGAAACAATGAGCAGTTCTTC. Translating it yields CASSFGLAGNNEQFF.

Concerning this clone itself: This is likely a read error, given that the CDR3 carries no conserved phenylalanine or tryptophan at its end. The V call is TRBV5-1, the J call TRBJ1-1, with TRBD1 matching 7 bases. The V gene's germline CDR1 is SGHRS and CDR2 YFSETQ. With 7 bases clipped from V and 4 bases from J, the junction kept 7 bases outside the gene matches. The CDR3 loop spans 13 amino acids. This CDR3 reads CASSTGEVTEAFS. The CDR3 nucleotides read TGCGCCAGCTCAACAGGGGAAGTCACTGAAGCTTTCTCT.

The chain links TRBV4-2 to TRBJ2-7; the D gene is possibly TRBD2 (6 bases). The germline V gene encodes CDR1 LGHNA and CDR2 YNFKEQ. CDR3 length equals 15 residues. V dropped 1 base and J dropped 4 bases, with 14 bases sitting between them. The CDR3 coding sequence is TGTGCCAGCAGCCAAGCCGGGGGAGTAGGGTACGAGCAGTACTTC. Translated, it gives CASSQAGGVGYEQYF.

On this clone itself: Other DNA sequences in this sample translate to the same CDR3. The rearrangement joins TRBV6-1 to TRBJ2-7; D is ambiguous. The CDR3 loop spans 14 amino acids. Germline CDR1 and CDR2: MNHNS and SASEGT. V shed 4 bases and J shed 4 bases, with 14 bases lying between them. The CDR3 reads CASSVGLGNYEQYF. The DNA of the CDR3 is TGTGCCAGCAGTGTAGGTTTGGGCAATTACGAGCAGTACTTC.

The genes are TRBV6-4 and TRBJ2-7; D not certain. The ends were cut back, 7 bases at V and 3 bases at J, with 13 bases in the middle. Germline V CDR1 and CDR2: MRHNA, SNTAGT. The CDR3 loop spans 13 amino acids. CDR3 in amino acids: CASTLPTNYEQYF. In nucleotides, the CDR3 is TGTGCCAGCACCCTTCCCACAAACTACGAGCAGTACTTC.

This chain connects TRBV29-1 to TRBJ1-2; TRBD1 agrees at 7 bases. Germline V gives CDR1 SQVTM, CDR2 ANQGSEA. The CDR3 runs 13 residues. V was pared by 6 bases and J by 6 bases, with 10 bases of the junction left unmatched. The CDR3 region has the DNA TGCAGCGTCAGACAGGGAAGAGAAAATGGCTACACCTTC. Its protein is CSVRQGRENGYTF. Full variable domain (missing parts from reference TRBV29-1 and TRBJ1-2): SAVISQKPSRDICQRGTSLTIQCQVDSQVTMMFWYRQQPGQSLTLIATANQGSEATYESGFVIDKFPISRPNLTFSTLTVSNMSPEDSSIYLCSVRQGRENGYTFGSGTRLTVV.

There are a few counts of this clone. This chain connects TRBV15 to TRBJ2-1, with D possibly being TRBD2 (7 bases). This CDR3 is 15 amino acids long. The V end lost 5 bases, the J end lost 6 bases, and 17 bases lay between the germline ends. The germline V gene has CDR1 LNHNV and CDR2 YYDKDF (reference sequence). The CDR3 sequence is CATSELRGGSNEQFF. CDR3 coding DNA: TGTGCCACCAGCGAACTAAGGGGGGGGAGCAATGAGCAGTTCTTC.

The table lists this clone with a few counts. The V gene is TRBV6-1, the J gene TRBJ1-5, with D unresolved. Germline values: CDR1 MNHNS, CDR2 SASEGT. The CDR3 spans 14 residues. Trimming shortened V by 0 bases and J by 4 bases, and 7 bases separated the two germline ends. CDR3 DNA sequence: TGTGCCAGCAGTGAAGCGCCGGGTAATCAGCCCCAGCATTTT. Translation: CASSEAPGNQPQHF.